The 12 T cell receptor beta chains given below trace back to one sample, sequenced in a study of T cells in Graves' hyperthyroidism and ophthalmopathy. It was RNA transcripts that yielded the amplified TCR beta CDR3 regions. The TCR CDR3 first-round RT-PCR relied on the HTBI primer set. Using its own MiXCR run on the multiplex PCR reads, TCRdb lists one record per CDR3 protein. The sample records about 300,000 distinct CDR3 sequences, roughly 13% being singletons. Specimen: blood. The receptors here all came from a woman aged 40 to 55 with Graves' hyperthyroidism.

The chain couples TRBV10-3 to TRBJ2-3; 8 bases are shared with TRBD1. There are 15 residues in the CDR3. J lost 5 bases, V lost 4 bases, and 8 bases had no gene match. The V gene's germline CDR1 is ENHRY and CDR2 SYGVKD. CDR3 in amino acids: CAISGGTGGGDTQYF. As DNA, the CDR3 is TGTGCCATCAGTGGCGGGACAGGCGGTGGAGATACGCAGTATTTT.

This clonotype was seen many times. The rearrangement joins TRBV11-3 to TRBJ2-5, with 14 bases identical to TRBD2. Per germline, CDR1 SGHNT and CDR2 YENEEA. V was clipped by 0 bases and J by 4 bases; unmatched bases: 4. The CDR3 consists of 17 residues. CDR3 in amino acids: CASSLDHGTSGRETQYF. CDR3 coding DNA: TGTGCCAGCAGCTTAGATCATGGGACTAGCGGGAGAGAGACCCAGTACTTC.

This clonotype was observed many times. The chain carries TRBV29-1 and TRBJ2-7, with 7 bases that match TRBD1. This CDR3 comprises 12 residues. Germline-derived CDR1 and CDR2 are SQVTM and ANQGSEA. V lost 5 bases and J lost 2; bases outside the gene matches: 3. CDR3 residues: CSVRQGTYEQYF. CDR3 nucleotide sequence: TGCAGCGTTAGACAGGGAACCTACGAGCAGTACTTC.

Many counts were recorded for this clonotype. This rearrangement joins TRBV27 to TRBJ2-5; D is uncertain. V was pared by 8 bases and J by 2 bases, with 12 bases between. This CDR3 spans 13 amino acids. CDR1 and CDR2 (germline): MNHEY, SMNVEV (reference sequence). The CDR3: CASAELGQETQYF. CDR3 in DNA: TGTGCCAGCGCTGAGCTGGGACAAGAGACCCAGTACTTC.

The CDR3 bases are TGCGCCAGCAGCACGCGAATCAGGGTTAAGGACACTGAAGCTTTCTTT. It encodes CASSTRIRVKDTEAFF. The chain combines TRBV4-1 with TRBJ1-1; possibly TRBD1 for D (5 bases). The CDR3 sequence is 16 residues long. Trimming took off 5 bases at V and 3 bases at J, with 19 bases between the two ends. Germline CDR1 and CDR2: MGHRA and YSYEKL.

Ten or more counts support this clonotype. V is TRBV28 and J is TRBJ2-1; 10 bases align to TRBD2. Per germline, CDR1 MDHEN and CDR2 SYDVKM. This CDR3 has 18 residues. Losses at the gene ends were 1 base for V and 2 bases for J; bases not matched to a gene: 8. In DNA form, the CDR3 reads TGTGCCAGCAGTTTATTGGGCCTAGCGGGAGTCCCCTACAATGAGCAGTTCTTC. Translating gives CASSLLGLAGVPYNEQFF.

The chain combines TRBV20-1 with TRBJ1-6; 9 nucleotides match TRBD1. From germline, CDR1 is DFQATT and CDR2 SNEGSKA (reference sequence). Germline trimming cut 5 bases from V and 6 bases from J; bases unmatched to any gene: 2. The CDR3 has 13 residues. The CDR3 protein is CSALDRGNSPLHF. CDR3 coding DNA: TGCAGTGCTTTGGACAGGGGTAATTCACCCCTCCACTTT.

V and J are TRBV6-2 or TRBV6-3 and TRBJ1-2, with 7 bases identical to TRBD1. CDR3 length: 13 residues. CDR1 is MNHEY and CDR2 is SVGEGT in the germline V gene. The ends lost 7 bases at V and 8 bases at J; junction bases unmatched: 10. This chain's CDR3 is CASTASDRDGYTF. CDR3 nucleotides: TGTGCCAGCACCGCCTCAGACAGGGACGGCTACACCTTC.

With regard to this clonotype: With a much larger clone just one base away, this may be a read error. The chain carries TRBV20-1 and TRBJ1-2; no definite D call. The CDR3 totals 13 residues. Germline assignment: CDR1 DFQATT and CDR2 SNEGSKA (reference sequence). The CDR3 is CSARQALNCGYTF. CDR3 coding DNA: TGCAGTGCTAGGCAGGCCCTCAACTGTGGCTACACCTTC.

J is TRBJ1-6 and V is TRBV5-4; the D is unclear. The CDR3 consists of 16 residues. Germline loops: CDR1 SGHNT, CDR2 YYREEE (reference sequence). V dropped 4 bases and J dropped 3 bases, with 14 bases sitting between them. The CDR3 nucleotides are TGTGCCAGCAGCCCCGACTCCGGGAGCTATAATTCACCCCTCCACTTT. It specifies CASSPDSGSYNSPLHF.

This clonotype was counted at least ten times. CDR3 bases: TGTGCCAGCAGTACACTAGCGGGAGGTGAGACCCAGTACTTC. Amino acids: CASSTLAGGETQYF. This chain uses TRBV12-3 or TRBV12-4 with TRBJ2-5; 12 bases fit TRBD2. The junction had 3 bases not matched to a gene; V was cut back by 5 bases and J by 5 bases. The CDR3 runs to 14 residues.

This clonotype appeared many times. The chain couples TRBV12-3 or TRBV12-4 to TRBJ1-4; 7 positions agree with TRBD1. Losses at the gene ends were 3 bases for V and 5 bases for J; bases not matched to a gene: 6. This CDR3 has 15 residues. The CDR3 DNA reads TGTGCCAGCAGTTTCCTAAAGGGGGCGAATGAAAAACTGTTTTTT. Translation gives CASSFLKGANEKLFF.